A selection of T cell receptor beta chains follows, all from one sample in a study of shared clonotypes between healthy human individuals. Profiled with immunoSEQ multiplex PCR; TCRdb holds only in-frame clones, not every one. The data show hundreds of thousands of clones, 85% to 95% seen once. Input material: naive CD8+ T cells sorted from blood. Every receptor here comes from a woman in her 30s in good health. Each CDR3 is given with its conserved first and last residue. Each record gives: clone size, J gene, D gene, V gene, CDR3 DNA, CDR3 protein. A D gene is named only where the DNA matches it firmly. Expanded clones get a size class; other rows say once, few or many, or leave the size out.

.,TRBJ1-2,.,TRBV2,TGTGCCAGCAGTGAAGCGCTATATCAGGGTCTTACCTATGGCTACACCTTC,CASSEALYQGLTYGYTF
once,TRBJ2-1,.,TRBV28,TGTGCCAGCAGGCGGACAAGCAACTACAATGAGCAGTTCTTC,CASRRTSNYNEQFF
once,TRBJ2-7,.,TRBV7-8,TGTGCCAGCTCTTCTACCTACGAGCAGTACTTC,CASSSTYEQYF
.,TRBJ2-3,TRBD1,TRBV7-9,TGTGCCAGCAGCCCTATGACAGGGGGCGTTAATACGCAGTATTTT,CASSPMTGGVNTQYF
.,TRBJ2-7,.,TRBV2,TGTGCCAGCAGGAGGACGGAAGGTCCGGACGAGCAGTACTTC,CASRRTEGPDEQYF
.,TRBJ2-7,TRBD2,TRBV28,TGTGCCAGCAGTCCCCCGGGACTAACCTACGAGCAGTACTTC,CASSPPGLTYEQYF
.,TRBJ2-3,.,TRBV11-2,TGTGCCAGCAGCCCCGCAGATACGCAGTATTTT,CASSPADTQYF
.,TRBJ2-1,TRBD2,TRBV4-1,TGCGCCAGCAGCTTGGGACTAGCGGGAGCTAGAGAGCAGTTCTTC,CASSLGLAGAREQFF
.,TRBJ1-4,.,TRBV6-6,TGTGCCAGCAGTTACCCAGCCATCGAGGCAGGGGAAAAACTGTTTTTT,CASSYPAIEAGEKLFF
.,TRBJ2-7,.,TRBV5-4,TGTGCCAGCAGCTTTGGGGGAACCTACGAGCAGTACTTC,CASSFGGTYEQYF
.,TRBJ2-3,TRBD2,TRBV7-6,TGTGCCAGCAGCCCCAGCGGGAGGCCCCCCGGCGCTGATACGCAGTATTTT,CASSPSGRPPGADTQYF
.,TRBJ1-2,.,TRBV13,TGTGCCAGCAGCCCCCGCGTGGGCGGCTACACCTTC,CASSPRVGGYTF
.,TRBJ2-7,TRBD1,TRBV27,TGTGCCACCCGGACAGGGAGGGAGCAGTACTTC,CATRTGREQYF
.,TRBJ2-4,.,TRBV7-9,TGTGCCAGCAGCTGGGGACTGGCGGGGAAAAACATTCAGTACTTC,CASSWGLAGKNIQYF
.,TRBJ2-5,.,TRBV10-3,TGTGCCATCAGTGAGTCAAGAGAAAGAGAGACCCAGTACTTC,CAISESRERETQYF
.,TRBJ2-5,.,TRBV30,TGTGCCTGGAGTCTTAGGGCCTCCAAAGAGACCCAGTACTTC,CAWSLRASKETQYF
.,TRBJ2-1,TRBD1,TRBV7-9,TGTGCCAGCAGAACCTGGACAGGACCCTACAATGAGCAGTTCTTC,CASRTWTGPYNEQFF
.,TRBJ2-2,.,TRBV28,TGTGCCAGCAGTTTACGTCCCGTCCTCACCGGGGAGCTGTTTTTT,CASSLRPVLTGELFF
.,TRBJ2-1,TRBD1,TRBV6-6,TGTGCCAGCAGTTACCCGACGAACAGGGGGATCAATGAGCAGTTCTTC,CASSYPTNRGINEQFF
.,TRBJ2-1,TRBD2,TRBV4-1,TGCGCCAGCAGTCCGACTAGCGGGGCATACAATGAGCAGTTCTTC,CASSPTSGAYNEQFF
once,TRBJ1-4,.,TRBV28,TGTGCCAGCAGCAAAGACGAAAAACTGTTTTTT,CASSKDEKLFF
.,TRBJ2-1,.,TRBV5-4,TGTGCCAGCAGCTTGGCCACAGGGACCCCCAATGAGCAGTTCTTC,CASSLATGTPNEQFF
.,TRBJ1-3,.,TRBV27,TGTGCCAGCAGCCCCGGGCCTGGATTTGGCACCCTCGGAAACACCATATATTTT,CASSPGPGFGTLGNTIYF
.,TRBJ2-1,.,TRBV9,TGTGCCAGCAGCGTAGGAGGGGAGCTATACAATGAGCAGTTCTTC,CASSVGGELYNEQFF
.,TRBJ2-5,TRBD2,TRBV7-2,TGTGCCTGCGAGCGGGAGGCTGAGACCCAGTACTTC,CACEREAETQYF
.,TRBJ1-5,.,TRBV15,TGTGCCACCAGCAGCACCCTCGGGTCTTATAGCAATCAGCCCCAGCATTTT,CATSSTLGSYSNQPQHF
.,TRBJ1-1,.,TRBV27,TGTGCCAGCAGTCGTCATTTAGGGCCAAACACTGAAGCTTTCTTT,CASSRHLGPNTEAFF
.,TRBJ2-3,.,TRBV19,TGTGCCAGTAGTATTCGGGGGCAGGGGCGCACAGATACGCAGTATTTT,CASSIRGQGRTDTQYF
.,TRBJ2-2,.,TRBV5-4,TGTGCCAGCAGCCCCGCGAACACCGGGGAGCTGTTTTTT,CASSPANTGELFF
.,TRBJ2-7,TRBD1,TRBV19,TGTGCCAGTAGTATCCGGGACAGTGCCCTCTACGAGCAGTACTTC,CASSIRDSALYEQYF
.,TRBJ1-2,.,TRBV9,TGTGCCAGCAGCGTTTCCGGTAATGGCTACACCTTC,CASSVSGNGYTF
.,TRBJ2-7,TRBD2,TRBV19,TGTGCCAGTAGTTTTGGACTAGCGGGTATCTACGAGCAGTACTTC,CASSFGLAGIYEQYF
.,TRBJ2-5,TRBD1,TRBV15,TGTGCCACCAGCTTAGACAGGGCCGCTGATAAGACCCAGTACTTC,CATSLDRAADKTQYF
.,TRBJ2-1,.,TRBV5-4,TGTGCCAGCAGCCCGGGCACGAATGAGCAGTTCTTC,CASSPGTNEQFF
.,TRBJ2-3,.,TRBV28,TGTGCCAGCAGTCCACGGGAGCTCACAGATACGCAGTATTTT,CASSPRELTDTQYF
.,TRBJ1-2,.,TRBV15,TGTGCCACCAGCAGAGATCTGGGGCATGGCTACACCTTC,CATSRDLGHGYTF
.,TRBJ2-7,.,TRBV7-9,TGTGCCAGCAGCTTAAGTACGTGGGAGCAGTACTTC,CASSLSTWEQYF
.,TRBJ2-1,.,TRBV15,TGTGCCACCAGGGACAGTACGTACAATGAGCAGTTCTTC,CATRDSTYNEQFF
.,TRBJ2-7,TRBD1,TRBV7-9,TGTGCCAGCAGCTTAGCCTCCGGGACAGTCTACGAGCAGTACTTC,CASSLASGTVYEQYF
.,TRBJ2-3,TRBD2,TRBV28,TGTGCCAGCAGTTCAATCCCGCAACTAGCGGAGAGCACAGATACGCAGTATTTT,CASSSIPQLAESTDTQYF
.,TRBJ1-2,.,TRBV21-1,TGTGCCAGCAGCAAGACCGCCTATGGCTACACCTTC,CASSKTAYGYTF
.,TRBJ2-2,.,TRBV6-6,TGTGCCAGCAGTTATAATCTGAACGGGGAGCTGTTTTTT,CASSYNLNGELFF
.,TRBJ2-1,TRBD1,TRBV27,TGTGCCAGCAGTTTAGGCCCTGGGCAGGGGGCGAATGAGCAGTTCTTC,CASSLGPGQGANEQFF
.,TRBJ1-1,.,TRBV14,TGTGCCAGCAGCCAAGTAGGTGGACGGGGAGCTTTCTTT,CASSQVGGRGAFF
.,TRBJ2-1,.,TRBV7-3,TGTGCCAGTTCAGGTGACTACAATGAGCAGTTCTTC,CASSGDYNEQFF
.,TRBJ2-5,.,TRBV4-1,TGCGCCAGCAGCCAAGAGGGAGGGGGCGGAGAGACCCAGTACTTC,CASSQEGGGGETQYF
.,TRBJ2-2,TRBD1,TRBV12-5,TGTGCTAGTGGTTTGGTACTTGAGGGGGCAGGCGGGGAGCTGTTTTTT,CASGLVLEGAGGELFF
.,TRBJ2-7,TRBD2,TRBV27,TGTGCCAGCAGTTTAATTGGGGGGGTCTCCTACGAGCAGTACTTC,CASSLIGGVSYEQYF
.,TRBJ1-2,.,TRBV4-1,TGCGCCAGCAGCCCCCAAGAGGGATCCCTTAACTATGGCTACACCTTC,CASSPQEGSLNYGYTF
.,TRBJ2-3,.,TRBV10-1,TGCGCCAGCAGGGCTGAGGCCGGCGGCACAGATACGCAGTATTTT,CASRAEAGGTDTQYF
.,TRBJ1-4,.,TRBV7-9,TGTGCCAGCAGCCGACACCTAGTTGCAACTAATGAAAAACTGTTTTTT,CASSRHLVATNEKLFF
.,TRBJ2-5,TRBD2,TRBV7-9,TGTGCCAGCAGCTTACTAGCGGGAGCTTCCCAAGAGACCCAGTACTTC,CASSLLAGASQETQYF
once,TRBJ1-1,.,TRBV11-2,TGTGCCAGCAGCTTAGAGGGGGGCGCTGACACTGAAGCTTTCTTT,CASSLEGGADTEAFF
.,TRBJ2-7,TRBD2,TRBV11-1,TGTGCCAGCAGCTTATCTGGCGGGAGCTACGAGCAGTACTTC,CASSLSGGSYEQYF
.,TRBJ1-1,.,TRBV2,TGTGCCAGCAGTGAAATAAGTGTAGACGGGGCTTTCTTT,CASSEISVDGAFF
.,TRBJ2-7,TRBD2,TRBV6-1,TGTGCCAGCACGGGACTAGCGGGGTTTCAGTACTTC,CASTGLAGFQYF
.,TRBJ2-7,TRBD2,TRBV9,TGTGCCAGCAGCGTCTCAAGCGGGAGCTCCTACGAGCAGTACTTC,CASSVSSGSSYEQYF
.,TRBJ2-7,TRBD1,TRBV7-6,TGTGCCAGCAGCTTGGGGACAGGGGTCCACGAGCAGTACTTC,CASSLGTGVHEQYF
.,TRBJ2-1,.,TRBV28,TGTGCCAGCAGTTCTCATCAGGCCCTATCCTACAATGAGCAGTTCTTC,CASSSHQALSYNEQFF